This is a list of T cell receptor beta chains from one sample in a study of blood T cell repertoires in COVID-19. Profiling relied on immunoSEQ multiplex PCR, and the TCRdb table lists in-frame clones only, not all of them. Counted here are fewer than 200,000 clones, roughly 80% occurring once; the ten biggest clones make up roughly 1.9%. Sequencing was carried out using peripheral blood. The source is an elderly woman with acute or convalescent COVID-19. The CDR3 runs from the conserved cysteine through the conserved F or W. A D gene is named only where the DNA matches it firmly. Not all rows give a size; the values are once, few, many and, for expanded clones, a class.

abundance,v_gene,d_gene,j_gene,CDR3aa,CDR3nt
NA,TRBV28,TRBD1,TRBJ1-4,CASTTGGLGSEKLFF,TGTGCCAGCACGACAGGGGGCTTGGGGAGTGAAAAACTGTTTTTT
NA,TRBV7-6,TRBD1,TRBJ1-3,CASVRHRGAVAGNTIYF,TGTGCCAGCGTACGCCACAGGGGGGCTGTAGCTGGAAACACCATATATTTT
NA,TRBV7-7,NA,TRBJ1-2,CASSVEYGYTF,TGTGCCAGCAGTGTCGAGTATGGCTACACCTTC
NA,TRBV27,TRBD2,TRBJ2-3,CASSLLVLGGVGTDTQYF,TGTGCCAGCAGTTTGTTAGTGTTGGGGGGGGTGGGCACAGATACGCAGTATTTT
NA,TRBV6-6,TRBD1,TRBJ2-5,CASSLWTGSIGETQYF,TGTGCCAGCAGTCTATGGACAGGGTCGATCGGAGAGACCCAGTACTTC
NA,TRBV2,TRBD1,TRBJ2-7,CASSDIQGLEQYF,TGTGCCAGCAGTGATATACAGGGGCTCGAGCAGTACTTC
few,TRBV14,TRBD1,TRBJ1-2,CASSPTGGSYGYTF,TGTGCCAGCAGCCCTACAGGGGGATCCTATGGCTACACCTTC
NA,TRBV3-1/TRBV3-2,NA,TRBJ2-3,CASPILRSDTQYF,TGTGCCAGCCCGATTTTGCGGTCAGATACGCAGTATTTT
NA,TRBV30,TRBD1,TRBJ1-5,CAWSRDSDNQPQHF,TGTGCCTGGTCCCGGGACAGCGATAATCAGCCCCAGCATTTT
NA,TRBV7-9,NA,TRBJ1-3,CASSFYTLGNTIYF,TGTGCCAGCAGCTTTTACACCCTCGGAAACACCATATATTTT
NA,TRBV12-3/TRBV12-4,NA,TRBJ2-1,CASSPGVDNEQFF,TGTGCCAGCAGTCCAGGGGTGGACAATGAGCAGTTCTTC
NA,TRBV24-1,TRBD1,TRBJ2-1,CATSRQGANEQFF,TGTGCCACCAGTAGACAGGGGGCTAATGAGCAGTTCTTC
many,TRBV7-9,TRBD1,TRBJ1-2,CASTRDRRNYGYTF,TGTGCCAGCACCAGGGACAGACGAAACTATGGCTACACCTTC
NA,TRBV11-2,TRBD2,TRBJ2-7,CASSLDPGGYEQYF,TGTGCCAGCAGCTTAGATCCGGGAGGATACGAGCAGTACTTC
NA,TRBV7-9,TRBD1,TRBJ2-3,CASRTGADTQYF,TGTGCCAGCAGGACAGGGGCAGATACGCAGTATTTT
NA,TRBV30,NA,TRBJ1-2,CAWSVAYYYGYTF,TGTGCCTGGAGTGTCGCATACTACTATGGCTACACCTTC
NA,TRBV28,TRBD2,TRBJ2-5,CASSLGSAGRQETQYF,TGTGCCAGCAGTTTAGGGTCAGCGGGGCGGCAAGAGACCCAGTACTTC
NA,TRBV19,NA,TRBJ1-1,CASSTFYGNTEAFF,TGTGCCAGTAGTACCTTCTATGGGAACACTGAAGCTTTCTTT
NA,TRBV7-3,TRBD1,TRBJ2-3,CASSPTGVSTDTQYF,TGTGCCAGCAGCCCAACAGGGGTTAGCACAGATACGCAGTATTTT
few,TRBV12-3/TRBV12-4,NA,TRBJ2-1,CASRISVNEQFF,TGTGCCAGCAGGATTAGCGTGAATGAGCAGTTCTTC
NA,TRBV7-2,TRBD1,TRBJ2-7,CASSLGGTGAYEQYF,TGTGCCAGCAGCTTAGGAGGGACAGGGGCCTACGAGCAGTACTTC
few,TRBV27,NA,TRBJ1-1,CASSFGGVTEAFF,TGTGCCAGCAGTTTCGGAGGTGTCACTGAAGCTTTCTTT
NA,TRBV3-1/TRBV3-2,NA,TRBJ2-2,CASSQGGGANTGELFF,TGTGCCAGCAGCCAAGGCGGGGGCGCGAACACCGGGGAGCTGTTTTTT
NA,TRBV4-3,NA,TRBJ1-6,CASSQQRAPNSPLHF,TGCGCCAGCAGCCAACAGCGCGCACCTAATTCACCCCTCCACTTT
NA,TRBV6-6,NA,TRBJ1-5,CASSLGQTWGPQHF,TGTGCCAGCAGTCTCGGACAGACTTGGGGGCCCCAGCATTTT
NA,TRBV10-3,NA,TRBJ2-3,CAISPSANTDTQYF,TGTGCCATCAGTCCTAGCGCTAACACAGATACGCAGTATTTT
NA,TRBV30,TRBD1,TRBJ2-7,CAWRRQGTSYEQYF,TGTGCCTGGAGGAGACAGGGGACGAGTTACGAGCAGTACTTC
few,TRBV9,TRBD2,TRBJ2-7,CASSTHGTSGRADYEQYF,TGTGCCAGCAGCACGCACGGGACTAGCGGGAGAGCCGACTACGAGCAGTACTTC
NA,TRBV6-6,NA,TRBJ2-3,CASSSNLSPVTDTQYF,TGTGCCAGCAGCTCGAATCTCTCCCCAGTAACAGATACGCAGTATTTT
NA,TRBV14,NA,TRBJ2-7,CASSQEKGSVYEQYF,TGTGCCAGCAGCCAAGAGAAGGGGTCCGTGTACGAGCAGTACTTC
NA,TRBV28,TRBD2,TRBJ2-2,CASSFSGGYTGELFF,TGTGCCAGCAGTTTTAGCGGGGGGTACACCGGGGAGCTGTTTTTT
NA,TRBV9,TRBD2,TRBJ2-6,CASSALQLAGGLSGANVLTF,TGTGCCAGCAGCGCCCTACAACTAGCGGGAGGGCTCTCCGGGGCCAACGTCCTGACTTTC
NA,TRBV6-6,TRBD2,TRBJ2-7,CASSPWEGVMHYEQYF,TGTGCCAGCAGCCCCTGGGAGGGCGTCATGCACTACGAGCAGTACTTC
NA,TRBV5-1,NA,TRBJ1-3,CASRRDMSSGNTIYF,TGCGCCAGCAGGAGGGACATGTCCTCTGGAAACACCATATATTTT
NA,TRBV4-2,TRBD1,TRBJ1-5,CASSPSLGQGQMGQPQHF,TGTGCCAGCAGCCCTTCTTTAGGACAGGGACAGATGGGACAGCCCCAGCATTTT
few,TRBV7-2,TRBD2,TRBJ2-7,CASSFGLAGSYEQYF,TGTGCCAGCAGCTTTGGACTAGCGGGGTCCTACGAGCAGTACTTC
few,TRBV19,NA,TRBJ1-2,CASSMTVRGYTF,TGTGCCAGTAGTATGACAGTAAGAGGCTACACCTTC
NA,TRBV7-9,TRBD1,TRBJ1-2,CASSRDSRVGGYTF,TGTGCCAGCAGCCGGGACAGCAGAGTAGGGGGCTACACCTTC
NA,TRBV7-2,TRBD1,TRBJ2-5,CASSSGGHGVGETQYF,TGTGCCAGCAGCTCAGGGGGCCATGGGGTTGGGGAGACCCAGTACTTC
NA,TRBV27,NA,TRBJ1-5,CASSPQGPVGNQPQHF,TGTGCCAGCAGCCCACAGGGACCTGTAGGCAATCAGCCCCAGCATTTT
NA,TRBV7-9,TRBD2,TRBJ2-7,CASSFARGGSIPYEQYF,TGTGCCAGCAGCTTCGCCCGGGGCGGGAGTATCCCCTACGAGCAGTACTTC
NA,TRBV6-1,NA,TRBJ1-5,CASSGPFGGYSNQPQHF,TGTGCCAGCAGTGGGCCCTTTGGCGGGTATAGCAATCAGCCCCAGCATTTT
NA,TRBV4-2,TRBD1,TRBJ1-3,CASSQGLGRGQGNTIYF,TGTGCCAGCAGCCAAGGTCTGGGCAGGGGGCAAGGAAACACCATATATTTT
NA,TRBV28,TRBD1,TRBJ1-4,CASLGQGEEKLFF,TGTGCCAGCCTAGGACAGGGTGAAGAAAAACTGTTTTTT
NA,TRBV30,TRBD1,TRBJ1-5,CAWSRPGQGSNQPQHF,TGTGCCTGGAGTAGGCCTGGACAGGGGAGCAATCAGCCCCAGCATTTT
NA,TRBV18,NA,TRBJ2-1,CASSPPPAYNEQFF,TGTGCCAGCTCACCACCGCCAGCCTACAATGAGCAGTTCTTC
NA,TRBV2,NA,TRBJ1-2,CASRAEYGYTF,TGTGCCAGCAGGGCAGAATATGGCTACACCTTC
few,TRBV5-1,TRBD1,TRBJ1-2,CASKVGQGFYYGYTF,TGCGCCAGCAAAGTGGGACAGGGGTTTTATTATGGCTACACCTTC
once,TRBV4-3,NA,TRBJ1-2,CASSQDGTNGYTF,TGCGCCAGCAGCCAAGACGGTACGAATGGCTACACCTTC
NA,TRBV18,NA,TRBJ1-1,CASSQGPPTGNTEAFF,TGTGCCAGCTCACAGGGGCCCCCGACAGGGAACACTGAAGCTTTCTTT
NA,TRBV30,NA,TRBJ2-2,CAWSFGAITGELFF,TGTGCCTGGAGTTTTGGGGCCATCACCGGGGAGCTGTTTTTT
NA,TRBV20-1,NA,TRBJ2-7,CSAPKGNEQYF,TGCAGTGCCCCCAAGGGGAACGAGCAGTACTTC
NA,TRBV28,NA,TRBJ2-1,CASSPSGYWNEQFF,TGTGCCAGCAGCCCATCAGGGTACTGGAATGAGCAGTTCTTC
NA,TRBV3-1/TRBV3-2,NA,TRBJ2-7,CASSQTRQSYEQYF,TGTGCCAGCAGCCAAACCCGACAGTCCTACGAGCAGTACTTC
NA,TRBV6-2/TRBV6-3,NA,TRBJ2-7,CASSPAGAFDKQYF,TGTGCCAGCAGCCCCGCGGGGGCATTCGACAAGCAGTACTTC
NA,TRBV6-4,NA,TRBJ1-3,CVHESGQLNSSGNTIYF,TGTGTCCACGAATCAGGACAGCTTAATTCTTCTGGAAACACCATATATTTT